A selection of T cell receptor beta chains follows, all from one sample in a study of T-cell memory formation after mild COVID-19. TCRdb re-called the 5' RACE reads with MiXCR, one entry per CDR3 protein. This table has roughly 250,000 distinct CDR3 sequences, around 15% appearing once. Sequencing input: PBMCs or a T cell subset sorted from them (not recorded which). These receptors were obtained from a man aged 18 to 30 who had mild COVID-19 (a few samples of this study predate the infection). Cell type and time point are not known. The CDR3 runs from the conserved cysteine through the conserved F or W. Fields, in order: clone size, V gene, CDR3 protein. The listing skips clone size in some rows; elsewhere it reads once, few, many or a size class.

>NA|TRBV7-2
CASSLTGQGRLF
>NA|TRBV12-3/TRBV12-4
CASSLWALSYEQYF
>NA|TRBV7-3
CASSPGQGQIYGYTF
>once|TRBV5-4
CASSLSSGGNTDTQYF
>NA|TRBV5-1
CASSLVGARDTQYF
>NA|TRBV5-1
CASSLVPDQETQYF
>NA|TRBV10-3
CAISDSGGLNTGELFF
>NA|TRBV24-1
CATSGAGLGYGYTF
>many|TRBV5-1
CASSLSGRTAGNTEAFF
>few|TRBV11-2
CASSRTGDNQPQHF